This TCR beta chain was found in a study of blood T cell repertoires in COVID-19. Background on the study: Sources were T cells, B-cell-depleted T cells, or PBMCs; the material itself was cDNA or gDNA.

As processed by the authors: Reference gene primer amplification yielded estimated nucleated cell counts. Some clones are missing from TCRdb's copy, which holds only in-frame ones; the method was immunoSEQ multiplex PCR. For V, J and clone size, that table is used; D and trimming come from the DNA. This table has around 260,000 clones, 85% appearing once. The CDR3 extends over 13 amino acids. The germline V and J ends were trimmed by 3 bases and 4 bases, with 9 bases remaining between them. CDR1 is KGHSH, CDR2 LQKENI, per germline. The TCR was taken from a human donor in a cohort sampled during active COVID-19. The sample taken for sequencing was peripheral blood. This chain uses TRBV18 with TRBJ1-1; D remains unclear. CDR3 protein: CASSPREATEAFF. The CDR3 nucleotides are TGTGCCAGCTCACCTAGGGAGGCCACTGAAGCTTTCTTT.